A single sample gave rise to the 22 T cell receptor beta chains below, sequenced in a study of cytomegalovirus exposure and HLA in healthy donors. Amplification used 60 Vbeta primers and 13 Jbeta primers. TCRdb's copy holds only in-frame clones and misses some; the assay was immunoSEQ multiplex PCR. Of roughly 120,000 clones detected, 80% appear once; the ten largest clones hold 3% to 3.5%. Sequencing input: PBMCs. The receptors here all came from a male donor in good health and CMV-seronegative.

The chain links TRBV29-1 to TRBJ1-5; the D gene is possibly TRBD1 (5 bases). Germline CDR1 is SQVTM and CDR2 is ANQGSEA. The CDR3 has 12 amino acids. Trimming removed 4 bases at V and 6 bases at J, with 10 bases between. CDR3: CSVAGVGQPQHF. The CDR3 DNA reads as TGCAGCGTTGCGGGGGTGGGTCAGCCCCAGCATTTT.

CDR3 protein: CASSLGTGGDSNQPQHF. CDR3 bases: TGTGCCAGCAGCTTAGGGACAGGGGGGGATAGCAATCAGCCCCAGCATTTT. The chain joins TRBV7-9 to TRBJ1-5; 10 nucleotides line up with TRBD1. The ends lost 1 base at V and 0 bases at J; junction bases unmatched: 3. The CDR3 runs 17 residues. Germline-derived CDR1 and CDR2 are SEHNR and FQNEAQ (reference sequence).

The chain recombines TRBV5-1 with TRBJ2-1; weak D call: TRBD1 (5 bases). V was trimmed by 4 bases and J by 3 bases, leaving 17 bases between them. The germline CDR1 and CDR2 sequences are SGHRS and YFSETQ. The CDR3 loop spans 16 amino acids. The CDR3 reads CASSLNEAGHYNEQFF. The CDR3 coding sequence is TGCGCCAGCAGCCTGAATGAGGCAGGACACTACAATGAGCAGTTCTTC.

The chain has TRBV27 and TRBJ1-1, with no clear D. V was trimmed by 6 bases and J by 6 bases, leaving 17 bases between them. Germline V lookup: CDR1 MNHEY, CDR2 SMNVEV (reference sequence). CDR3 length equals 14 residues. DNA for the CDR3: TGTGCCAGCAGATCCGTCCCGTTATCCCCTGAAGCTTTCTTT. Translated, it gives CASRSVPLSPEAFF.

The chain couples TRBV5-6 to TRBJ1-2; D remains ambiguous. Germline CDR1 and CDR2: SGHDT and YYEEEE. The CDR3 has 13 residues. Trimming stripped 4 bases from V and 5 bases from J, with 12 bases between. CDR3 nucleotides: TGTGCCAGCAGCCGACAAACCCTTTATGGCTACACCTTC. This translates into CASSRQTLYGYTF.

The chain employs TRBV5-1 and TRBJ2-7; 7 nucleotides agree with TRBD1. This CDR3 is 14 amino acids long. After removal of 3 bases from V and 3 bases from J, the junction contained 6 bases not matched to a gene. CDR1 SGHRS and CDR2 YFSETQ come from the germline V gene. CDR3 amino acids: CASSSSRDSYEQYF. The CDR3 coding sequence is TGCGCCAGCAGCTCGTCCCGGGACAGCTACGAGCAGTACTTC.

This clone has a handful of counts. V is TRBV15 and J is TRBJ2-5, with D possibly matching TRBD1 (6 bases). The J call may be faulty, since TRBJ2-7 better matches the DNA end. Germline V gene sequence: CDR1 LNHNV, CDR2 YYDKDF (reference sequence). The CDR3 is 18 amino acids. The CDR3 bases are TGTGCCACCAGCAGGTTTTTGAAGGGTGTGGGGGCTAGGTACGAGCAGTACTTC. This translates into CATSRFLKGVGARYEQYF.

The V and J genes are TRBV6-5 and TRBJ2-4, with 7 bases that match TRBD2. Germline V gene sequence: CDR1 MNHEY, CDR2 SVGAGI. V dropped 5 bases and J dropped 6; count of bases not matched to a gene: 7. The CDR3 sequence is 14 residues long. CDR3 coding DNA: TGTGCCAGCAGTGGGGGGAGGGTTTCAAACATTCAGTACTTC. As protein: CASSGGRVSNIQYF.

V and J are TRBV19 and TRBJ2-1, with D unclear. Germline CDR1 is LNHDA and CDR2 is SQIVND (reference sequence). The CDR3 loop spans 13 amino acids. V was cut by 3 bases and J by 5 bases, with 8 bases left in between. CDR3 loop: CASSINRDNEQFF. CDR3 sequence (DNA): TGTGCCAGTAGTATTAACCGGGACAATGAGCAGTTCTTC.

The J gene is TRBJ1-4, the V gene TRBV28, with 7 bases lining up with TRBD1. Germline V gives CDR1 MDHEN, CDR2 SYDVKM. V lost 5 bases, J lost 4 bases, and 7 bases stayed unmatched. There are 15 residues in the CDR3. CDR3 DNA: TGTGCCAGCAGTCCCCGCCAGGGGGATAATGAAAAACTGTTTTTT. It encodes CASSPRQGDNEKLFF.

The CDR3 reads CASSISRNTEAFF. The CDR3 DNA is TGTGCCAGTAGTATTAGTAGGAACACTGAAGCTTTCTTT. The chain employs TRBV19 and TRBJ1-1; D ambiguous. Germline CDR1 and CDR2: LNHDA and SQIVND (reference sequence). This CDR3 has 13 residues. V lost 3 bases to trimming and J lost 1 base, with 6 bases between them.

This clone was picked up one time. This chain connects TRBV9 to TRBJ1-1; tentatively, D is TRBD1 (5 bases). In germline, CDR1 is SGDLS, CDR2 YYNGEE. The length of the CDR3 is 14 residues. The V and J ends lost 3 bases and 6 bases respectively, with 15 bases between them. For the CDR3, the DNA is TGTGCCAGCAGCGCGGGCGGGGGTAGGCCTGAAGCTTTCTTT. It encodes CASSAGGGRPEAFF.

This clone was counted once. The genes are TRBV27 and TRBJ1-5; 9 bases match TRBD1. Unmatched junction bases numbered 6, after V lost 3 bases and J lost 0 bases. Germline V gene lookup returns CDR1 MNHEY and CDR2 SMNVEV (reference sequence). The CDR3 has 17 amino acids. DNA of the CDR3: TGTGCCAGCAGTTTCCGCCCGGGACAGGGTAGCAATCAGCCCCAGCATTTT. It yields the protein CASSFRPGQGSNQPQHF.

This chain joins TRBV7-2 and TRBJ2-2; 8 bases line up with TRBD1. Losses at the gene ends were 3 bases for V and 7 bases for J; bases not matched to a gene: 7. CDR1 and CDR2 from the germline V gene are SGHTA and FQGNSA. The CDR3 has 15 amino acids. The CDR3 nucleotides read TGTGCCAGCAGCTTGGGGACAGGTTCGAGCGGGGAGCTGTTTTTT. It translates to CASSLGTGSSGELFF.

The genes are TRBV6-1 and TRBJ2-4; 12 bases fit TRBD2. With 0 bases clipped from V and 7 bases from J, the junction kept 10 bases outside the gene matches. The length of the CDR3 is 18 residues. From germline, CDR1 is MNHNS and CDR2 SASEGT. Written as DNA, the CDR3 is TGTGCCAGCAGTGAAGCGTCGCTAGCGGGAGGGATGGTGAACATTCAGTACTTC. This sequence encodes CASSEASLAGGMVNIQYF.

This chain joins TRBV30 and TRBJ2-7; perhaps TRBD1 as D (5 bases). There are 15 residues in the CDR3. The V and J ends lost 1 base and 3 bases respectively, with 16 bases between them. From germline, CDR1 is GTSNPN and CDR2 SVGIG (reference sequence). CDR3 sequence (DNA): TGTGCCTGGAGTGGATGGGAAGGGGCAGGCTACGAGCAGTACTTC. Translation gives CAWSGWEGAGYEQYF.

Notes on this clone: Sequence at one end of the junction differs from germline and may be a read error. The V gene is TRBV5-1, the J gene TRBJ2-6; 9 bases fit TRBD1. CDR1 SGHRS and CDR2 YFSETQ come from the germline V gene. CDR3 length: 22 amino acids. Here the CDR3 DNA reads TGCGCCAGCAGCTTGTTCCGGGACAGGGTTCCCGGGAAGGGGTCTGGGGCCAACGGCCTGACTTTC. Translated: CASSLFRDRVPGKGSGANGLTF.

The V gene is TRBV5-1, the J gene TRBJ2-7, with a tentative D call TRBD1 (7 bases). Trimming stripped 5 bases from V and 0 bases from J, with 12 bases between. Germline assignment: CDR1 SGHRS and CDR2 YFSETQ. The CDR3 sequence is 14 residues long. The CDR3 DNA is TGCGCCAGCAGGCGGGACAGAGGCTCCTACGAGCAGTACTTC. It is translated as CASRRDRGSYEQYF.

The chain recombines TRBV5-4 with TRBJ2-3; TRBD2 agrees at 11 bases. From germline, CDR1 is SGHNT and CDR2 YYREEE (reference sequence). CDR3 length: 17 residues. Trimming removed 1 base from V and 1 base from J; junction bases left unmatched: 5. Here the CDR3 DNA reads TGTGCCAGCAGCTTGTTGCTAGCGGGAGGCGGCACAGATACGCAGTATTTT. Amino acid sequence: CASSLLLAGGGTDTQYF.

The rearrangement links TRBV19 to TRBJ1-5; weak D call: TRBD1 (6 bases). Germline V gene data show CDR1 as LNHDA and CDR2 as SQIVND (reference sequence). Trimming took 1 base from V and 4 from J, leaving 11 bases between them. There are 15 residues in the CDR3. CDR3 amino acids: CASSIVAGANQPQHF. The CDR3 coding sequence is TGTGCCAGTAGTATAGTTGCGGGGGCAAATCAGCCCCAGCATTTT.

With regard to this clone: The junction differs from germline at one of its ends, possibly a read error. The rearrangement uses TRBV7-9 and TRBJ2-2, with 7 bases that match TRBD1. Germline V gene sequence: CDR1 SEHNR, CDR2 FQNEAQ (reference sequence). The CDR3 extends over 18 amino acids. The CDR3 sequence is CSSRPRAEGGADTGELFF. The CDR3 DNA sequence: TGTTCCAGCAGACCCCGCGCCGAAGGGGGCGCTGACACCGGGGAGCTGTTTTTT.

The chain couples TRBV2 to TRBJ1-5, with 7 bases that match TRBD1. CDR3 length: 14 residues. The V gene end was trimmed by 8 bases and the J gene end by 5 bases; junction bases not matched to a gene: 9. The germline V gene has CDR1 SNHLY and CDR2 FYNNEI. DNA for the CDR3: TGTGCCAGCCAGAACCGGGACAGCTATCAGCCCCAGCATTTT. Amino acids: CASQNRDSYQPQHF.